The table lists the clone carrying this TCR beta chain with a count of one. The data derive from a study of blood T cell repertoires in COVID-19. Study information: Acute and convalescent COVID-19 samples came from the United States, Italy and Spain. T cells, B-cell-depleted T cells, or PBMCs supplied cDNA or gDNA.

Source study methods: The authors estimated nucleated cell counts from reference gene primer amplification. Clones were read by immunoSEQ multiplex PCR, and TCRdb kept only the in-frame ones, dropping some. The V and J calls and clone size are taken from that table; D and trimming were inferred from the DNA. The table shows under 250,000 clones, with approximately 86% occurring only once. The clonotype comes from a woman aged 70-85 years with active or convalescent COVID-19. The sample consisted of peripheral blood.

The CDR3 DNA reads as TGTGCCAGCACTCGGACAGGGAAGAGGGCCGGGGAGCTGTTTTTT. Translation gives CASTRTGKRAGELFF. The chain couples TRBV6-6 to TRBJ2-2, with 8 bases lining up with TRBD1. V dropped 7 bases and J dropped 6; count of bases not matched to a gene: 10. This CDR3 is built from 15 residues. CDR1 and CDR2 from the germline V gene are MNHNY and SVGAGI (reference sequence).